The 30 T cell receptor beta chains reported below all come from one sample, sequenced in a study of neurological immune-mediated disorders. The time point is: longitudinal time-point 2. TCRdb ran MiXCR on the 5' RACE reads and lists one entry per CDR3 protein. The data show around 90,000 distinct CDR3 sequences, under 15% seen once. The sample comprised PBMCs. The receptors were gathered from a female donor with HTLV-1-associated myelopathy (HAM/TSP).

The table lists this clonotype with a few counts. This may be a read error, as it is one base from a much larger clone. The chain is built from TRBV20-1 and TRBJ1-1; D gene uncertain. The CDR3 is 13 amino acids. Trimming removed 3 bases at V and 3 bases at J, with 11 bases between. CDR1 and CDR2 from the germline V gene are DFQATT and SNEGSKA (reference sequence). As DNA, the CDR3 is TGCAGTGCTAGCCTGGACGGATACACTGAAGCTTTCTTT. It translates to CSASLDGYTEAFF.

This clonotype appeared a few times. This chain uses TRBV20-1 with TRBJ2-5; D may be TRBD1 (5 bases). The V and J ends lost 5 bases and 1 base respectively, with 11 bases between them. Germline assignment: CDR1 DFQATT and CDR2 SNEGSKA (reference sequence). CDR3 size: 13 residues. The CDR3 bases are TGCAGTGCTTCTGGACAAGCCCAAGAGACCCAGTACTTC. Its translation: CSASGQAQETQYF.

This clonotype has at least ten counts. This rearrangement joins TRBV18 to TRBJ2-1; D uncertain. The V end lost 2 bases, the J end lost 15 bases, and 23 bases lay between the germline ends. Germline V gives CDR1 KGHSH, CDR2 LQKENI. There are 15 residues in the CDR3. The CDR3 loop reads CASSPYFESAHEPFF. The CDR3 DNA is TGTGCCAGCTCACCATACTTCGAGTCAGCTCACGAACCGTTCTTC.

This clonotype was detected a few times. Given a much more abundant clone one base away, this may be a read error. The rearrangement links TRBV11-2 to TRBJ2-1, with D possibly TRBD1 on 5 matching bases. The CDR3 runs to 14 residues. CDR1 SGHAT and CDR2 FQNNGV come from the germline V gene. The CDR3 loop is CANSFIRESDEQFF. The CDR3 region has the DNA TGTGCCAACAGCTTCATCAGGGAAAGCGATGAGCAGTTCTTC.

This clonotype showed up many times. V gene TRBV7-9 combines with J gene TRBJ2-7; tentative D call: TRBD2 (6 bases). This CDR3 is built from 16 residues. Germline V gene data show CDR1 as SEHNR and CDR2 as FQNEAQ (reference sequence). V was clipped by 4 bases and J by 2 bases, with 18 bases between them. The CDR3 coding sequence is TGTGCCAGCAGCTCTCAGGGAGGCAGGGAACCCTACGAGCAGTACTTC. Protein sequence: CASSSQGGREPYEQYF.

Notes on this clonotype: The junction shows a germline mismatch at one end, possibly a read error. The gene calls are TRBV29-1 and TRBJ2-1; a possible D gene is TRBD2 (6 bases). In germline, CDR1 is SQVTM, CDR2 ANQGSEA. This CDR3 comprises 15 residues. CDR3 bases: TGCAGCGCCGGGGCGGGGATTAGCCTCTACAATGAGCATTTCTTC. Translation gives CSAGAGISLYNEHFF.

As for this clonotype: This clone may be a read error of a much larger clone one base away. The V and J genes are TRBV7-2 and TRBJ2-7; 9 bases are shared with TRBD2. The length of the CDR3 is 16 residues. CDR1 is SGHTA, CDR2 FQGNSA, per germline. V trimming: 5 bases; J trimming: 6 bases; junction bases outside the gene matches: 14. The CDR3 coding sequence is TGTGCCAGCAGCCCCAGCGGGGCTAGCGGGGCACTCGAGCAGTACTTC. This gives the protein CASSPSGASGALEQYF.

This chain uses TRBV9 with TRBJ2-1; D perhaps matches TRBD1 (6 bases). CDR1 and CDR2 from the germline V gene are SGDLS and YYNGEE. V lost 2 bases to trimming and J lost 8 bases, with 14 bases between them. This CDR3 contains 14 residues. This chain's CDR3 is CASSVEDSVDEQFF. In DNA form, the CDR3 reads TGTGCCAGCAGCGTCGAGGACAGCGTTGATGAGCAGTTCTTC.

Ten or more counts support this clonotype. This chain connects TRBV29-1 to TRBJ1-2; no firm D call. This CDR3 region has 13 residues. Trimming removed 4 bases from V and 2 bases from J, with 11 bases in between. Looked up from germline, CDR1 is SQVTM and CDR2 is ANQGSEA. CDR3 sequence (DNA): TGCAGCGTTGGCGTCGGGGAGAACTATGGCTACACCTTC. Translating it yields CSVGVGENYGYTF.

This clonotype was seen many times. This chain links TRBV12-3 or TRBV12-4 with TRBJ1-2; D call uncertain. V was shortened by 4 bases and J by 8 bases, with 14 bases between the two germline ends. The CDR3 consists of 13 residues. The CDR3 coding sequence is TGTGCCAGCAGTTATTTGAGCGTGGGAGGCTACACCTTC. Amino acids: CASSYLSVGGYTF.

As for this clonotype: Because the CDR3's place on the DNA is in doubt, the DNA is left out and the CDR3 is given as listed by TCRdb. V usage is TRBV7-2 and J usage is TRBJ2-4; the table's D gene call, TRBD1, was not cross checked with the DNA. The length of the CDR3 is 19 amino acids, counting both ends. The germline V gene has CDR1 SGHTA and CDR2 FQGNSA. The CDR3 loop reads CASSFYICSAQTGMDIQYF.

This clonotype was found many times. The chain is built from TRBV12-3 or TRBV12-4 and TRBJ2-4; 11 nucleotides align to TRBD2. V was pared by 5 bases and J by 14 bases, with 11 bases of the junction left unmatched. The CDR3 consists of 14 residues. The CDR3 loop reads CASSSSGGADREYF. In DNA, the CDR3 is TGTGCCAGCAGTAGTAGCGGGGGGGCCGATCGGGAGTACTTC.

This clonotype was observed many times. In nucleotides, the CDR3 is TGCGCCAGCAGCGAGGGGGCCGGAAACACCATATATTTT. This encodes CASSEGAGNTIYF. The chain combines TRBV5-1 with TRBJ1-3; 7 nucleotides match TRBD1. Per germline, CDR1 SGHRS and CDR2 YFSETQ. The CDR3 length is 13 residues. V trimming: 4 bases; J trimming: 4 bases; junction bases outside the gene matches: 2.

This clonotype was detected ten times or more. The chain uses TRBV12-3 or TRBV12-4 and TRBJ2-2, with 8 positions matching TRBD2. CDR3 length equals 16 residues. J lost 5 bases, V lost 8 bases, and 13 bases had no gene match. In nucleotides, the CDR3 is TGTGCCAGCCGTCCCGGGGGGGCCCCGAGAACCGGGGAGCTGTTTTTT. It specifies CASRPGGAPRTGELFF.

This clonotype was observed many times. The rearrangement links TRBV15 to TRBJ2-1; 8 bases fit TRBD2. V shed 3 bases and J 12 bases; nucleotides not matched to a gene: 7. CDR3 length: 13 amino acids. Germline V gene lookup returns CDR1 LNHNV and CDR2 YYDKDF (reference sequence). CDR3 in amino acids: CATSRDNSGGQFF. For the CDR3, the DNA is TGTGCCACCAGCAGGGATAACAGCGGGGGGCAGTTCTTC.

This clonotype was detected once. A clone one base away is much larger, so this may be a read error. The V gene is TRBV28, the J gene TRBJ1-2; D is unresolved. V lost 10 bases to trimming and J lost 8 bases, with 14 bases between them. The CDR3 is 11 amino acids. The V gene's germline CDR1 is MDHEN and CDR2 SYDVKM. CDR3 nucleotide sequence: TGTGCCACCGTGGTCGCCAACGGCTACACCTTC. Translated: CATVVANGYTF.

A few counts support this clonotype. The chain joins TRBV10-3 to TRBJ2-3, with 8 nucleotides matching TRBD1. The ends lost 9 bases at V and 3 bases at J; junction bases unmatched: 11. Germline V lookup: CDR1 ENHRY, CDR2 SYGVKD. This CDR3 contains 15 residues. CDR3: CAISYRQGRTDTQYF. The DNA for the CDR3 is TGTGCCATATCTTACAGACAGGGGAGAACAGATACGCAGTATTTT.

This clonotype was seen repeatedly, ten times or more. As DNA, the CDR3 is TGTGCCAGCTCAGGGGGGCAGGGCGCCTACGAGCAGTACTTC. Its translation: CASSGGQGAYEQYF. This sequence joins TRBV18 and TRBJ2-7; D could derive from TRBD1 or TRBD2 (6 bases each). CDR3 length: 14 residues. The V end was cut by 5 bases, the J end by 2 bases, with 13 bases between. The germline CDR1 and CDR2 sequences are KGHSH and LQKENI. The full variable domain, its missing parts supplied by reference TRBV18 and TRBJ2-7, is NAGVMQNPRHLVRRRGQEARLRCSPMKGHSHVYWYRQLPEEGLKFMVYLQKENIIDESGMPKERFSAEFPKEGPSILRIQQVVRGDSAAYFCASSGGQGAYEQYFGPGTRLTVT.

This clonotype was found many times. J is TRBJ1-1 and V is TRBV6-2 or TRBV6-3, with D possibly being TRBD1 (5 bases). Germline values: CDR1 MNHEY, CDR2 SVGEGT. CDR3 length equals 16 residues. The ends were cut back, 5 bases at V and 5 bases at J, with 21 bases in the middle. The CDR3 loop is CASSRDGARERTEAFF. In nucleotides, the CDR3 is TGTGCCAGCAGTCGCGACGGGGCGCGGGAGCGAACTGAAGCTTTCTTT.

In this sample, this clonotype turned up many times. V and J are TRBV5-1 and TRBJ2-5; no clear D gene. V was shortened by 3 bases and J by 8 bases, with 8 bases between the two germline ends. The CDR3 consists of 11 residues. CDR1 and CDR2 from the germline V gene are SGHRS and YFSETQ. The chain's CDR3 is CASSWLGTQYF. CDR3 DNA: TGCGCCAGCAGCTGGTTGGGTACCCAGTACTTC.

Many counts were recorded for this clonotype. The rearrangement joins TRBV5-1 to TRBJ2-3; 10 nucleotides align to TRBD2. After removal of 5 bases from V and 2 bases from J, the junction contained 5 bases not matched to a gene. The CDR3 has 15 residues. Germline V gives CDR1 SGHRS, CDR2 YFSETQ. CDR3 in DNA: TGCGCCAGCAGGCAACTAGCGGGGAACACAGATACGCAGTATTTT. Encoded protein: CASRQLAGNTDTQYF.

This clonotype turned up a few times. This chain connects TRBV6-5 to TRBJ2-3; 11 bases align to TRBD1. This CDR3 is 15 amino acids long. Trimming cost V 5 bases and J 5 bases; bases outside gene matches: 6. Germline lookup yields CDR1 MNHEY and CDR2 SVGAGI. The CDR3: CASSRTGGGRDTQYF. The CDR3 coding sequence is TGTGCCAGCAGTCGGACAGGGGGCGGTAGAGATACGCAGTATTTT.

The chain recombines TRBV5-4 with TRBJ1-1, with unresolved D. CDR1 and CDR2 (germline): SGHNT, YYREEE (reference sequence). V gave up 4 bases and J gave up 0 bases, with 10 bases separating them. The CDR3 is made up of 14 amino acids. CDR3 in amino acids: CASSGVNMNTEAFF. As DNA, the CDR3 is TGTGCCAGCAGCGGAGTAAACATGAACACTGAAGCTTTCTTT.

This rearrangement joins TRBV18 to TRBJ2-3; 7 bases agree with TRBD1. V was clipped by 8 bases and J by 2 bases; unmatched bases: 19. CDR3 length: 18 amino acids. Germline loops: CDR1 KGHSH, CDR2 LQKENI. CDR3 residues: CASRDRESIALFTDTQYF. The CDR3 coding sequence is TGTGCCAGCCGCGACAGGGAATCCATTGCCTTATTCACAGATACGCAGTATTTT.

This clonotype occurred many times. The chain joins TRBV4-1 to TRBJ2-3; D remains unclear. The germline V and J ends were trimmed by 4 bases and 2 bases, with 7 bases remaining between them. CDR1 is MGHRA, CDR2 YSYEKL, per germline. The CDR3 is 13 residues long. The CDR3: CASSPQTTDTQYF. The CDR3, as DNA: TGCGCCAGCAGCCCCCAGACCACAGATACGCAGTATTTT.

This clonotype occurred a few times. The chain is built from TRBV18 and TRBJ2-1, with 7 positions matching TRBD2. This CDR3 has 14 residues. Per germline, CDR1 KGHSH and CDR2 LQKENI. With 2 bases clipped from V and 9 bases from J, the junction kept 7 bases outside the gene matches. CDR3 sequence: CASSPGRTGGEQFF. The DNA for the CDR3 is TGTGCCAGCTCACCAGGGCGGACGGGGGGTGAGCAGTTCTTC. The full variable domain, with the rest looked up from reference TRBV18 and TRBJ2-1, is NAGVMQNPRHLVRRRGQEARLRCSPMKGHSHVYWYRQLPEEGLKFMVYLQKENIIDESGMPKERFSAEFPKEGPSILRIQQVVRGDSAAYFCASSPGRTGGEQFFGPGTRLTVL.

This clonotype occurred many times. V and J are TRBV28 and TRBJ2-3, with D unclear. The V gene lost 8 bases and the J gene lost 4 bases, with 13 bases spanning the gap. Germline V gene lookup returns CDR1 MDHEN and CDR2 SYDVKM. CDR3 length: 13 amino acids. The CDR3 nucleotides are TGTGCCAGCGGCCTTAGGGCCCCAGATACGCAGTATTTT. Amino acids: CASGLRAPDTQYF.

Ten or more counts support this clonotype. The chain combines TRBV5-1 with TRBJ2-5, with no clear D. This CDR3 has 13 amino acids. Deletions cut 0 bases from V and 6 bases from J, with 9 bases between. Germline V gene sequence: CDR1 SGHRS, CDR2 YFSETQ. CDR3 in amino acids: CASSLEATQTQYF. CDR3 in DNA: TGCGCCAGCAGCTTGGAGGCCACCCAGACCCAGTACTTC.

This clonotype showed up many times. The rearrangement uses TRBV28 and TRBJ2-3; D is unresolved. Germline CDR1 MDHEN, CDR2 SYDVKM. V lost 5 bases to trimming and J lost 2 bases, with 11 bases between them. There are 14 residues in the CDR3. For the CDR3, the DNA is TGTGCCAGCAGTGGTCAAGCCTACACAGATACGCAGTATTTT. Amino acids: CASSGQAYTDTQYF.

This clonotype was seen many times. The rearrangement joins TRBV25-1 to TRBJ2-2; TRBD2 matches at 7 bases. This CDR3 spans 15 amino acids. V lost 5 bases to trimming and J lost 4 bases; unmatched junction nucleotides: 7. Germline V gene sequence: CDR1 MGHDK, CDR2 SYGVNS. The CDR3 here is CASSRGGGRTGELFF. The CDR3 bases are TGTGCCAGCAGTCGAGGCGGGGGACGCACCGGGGAGCTGTTTTTT.